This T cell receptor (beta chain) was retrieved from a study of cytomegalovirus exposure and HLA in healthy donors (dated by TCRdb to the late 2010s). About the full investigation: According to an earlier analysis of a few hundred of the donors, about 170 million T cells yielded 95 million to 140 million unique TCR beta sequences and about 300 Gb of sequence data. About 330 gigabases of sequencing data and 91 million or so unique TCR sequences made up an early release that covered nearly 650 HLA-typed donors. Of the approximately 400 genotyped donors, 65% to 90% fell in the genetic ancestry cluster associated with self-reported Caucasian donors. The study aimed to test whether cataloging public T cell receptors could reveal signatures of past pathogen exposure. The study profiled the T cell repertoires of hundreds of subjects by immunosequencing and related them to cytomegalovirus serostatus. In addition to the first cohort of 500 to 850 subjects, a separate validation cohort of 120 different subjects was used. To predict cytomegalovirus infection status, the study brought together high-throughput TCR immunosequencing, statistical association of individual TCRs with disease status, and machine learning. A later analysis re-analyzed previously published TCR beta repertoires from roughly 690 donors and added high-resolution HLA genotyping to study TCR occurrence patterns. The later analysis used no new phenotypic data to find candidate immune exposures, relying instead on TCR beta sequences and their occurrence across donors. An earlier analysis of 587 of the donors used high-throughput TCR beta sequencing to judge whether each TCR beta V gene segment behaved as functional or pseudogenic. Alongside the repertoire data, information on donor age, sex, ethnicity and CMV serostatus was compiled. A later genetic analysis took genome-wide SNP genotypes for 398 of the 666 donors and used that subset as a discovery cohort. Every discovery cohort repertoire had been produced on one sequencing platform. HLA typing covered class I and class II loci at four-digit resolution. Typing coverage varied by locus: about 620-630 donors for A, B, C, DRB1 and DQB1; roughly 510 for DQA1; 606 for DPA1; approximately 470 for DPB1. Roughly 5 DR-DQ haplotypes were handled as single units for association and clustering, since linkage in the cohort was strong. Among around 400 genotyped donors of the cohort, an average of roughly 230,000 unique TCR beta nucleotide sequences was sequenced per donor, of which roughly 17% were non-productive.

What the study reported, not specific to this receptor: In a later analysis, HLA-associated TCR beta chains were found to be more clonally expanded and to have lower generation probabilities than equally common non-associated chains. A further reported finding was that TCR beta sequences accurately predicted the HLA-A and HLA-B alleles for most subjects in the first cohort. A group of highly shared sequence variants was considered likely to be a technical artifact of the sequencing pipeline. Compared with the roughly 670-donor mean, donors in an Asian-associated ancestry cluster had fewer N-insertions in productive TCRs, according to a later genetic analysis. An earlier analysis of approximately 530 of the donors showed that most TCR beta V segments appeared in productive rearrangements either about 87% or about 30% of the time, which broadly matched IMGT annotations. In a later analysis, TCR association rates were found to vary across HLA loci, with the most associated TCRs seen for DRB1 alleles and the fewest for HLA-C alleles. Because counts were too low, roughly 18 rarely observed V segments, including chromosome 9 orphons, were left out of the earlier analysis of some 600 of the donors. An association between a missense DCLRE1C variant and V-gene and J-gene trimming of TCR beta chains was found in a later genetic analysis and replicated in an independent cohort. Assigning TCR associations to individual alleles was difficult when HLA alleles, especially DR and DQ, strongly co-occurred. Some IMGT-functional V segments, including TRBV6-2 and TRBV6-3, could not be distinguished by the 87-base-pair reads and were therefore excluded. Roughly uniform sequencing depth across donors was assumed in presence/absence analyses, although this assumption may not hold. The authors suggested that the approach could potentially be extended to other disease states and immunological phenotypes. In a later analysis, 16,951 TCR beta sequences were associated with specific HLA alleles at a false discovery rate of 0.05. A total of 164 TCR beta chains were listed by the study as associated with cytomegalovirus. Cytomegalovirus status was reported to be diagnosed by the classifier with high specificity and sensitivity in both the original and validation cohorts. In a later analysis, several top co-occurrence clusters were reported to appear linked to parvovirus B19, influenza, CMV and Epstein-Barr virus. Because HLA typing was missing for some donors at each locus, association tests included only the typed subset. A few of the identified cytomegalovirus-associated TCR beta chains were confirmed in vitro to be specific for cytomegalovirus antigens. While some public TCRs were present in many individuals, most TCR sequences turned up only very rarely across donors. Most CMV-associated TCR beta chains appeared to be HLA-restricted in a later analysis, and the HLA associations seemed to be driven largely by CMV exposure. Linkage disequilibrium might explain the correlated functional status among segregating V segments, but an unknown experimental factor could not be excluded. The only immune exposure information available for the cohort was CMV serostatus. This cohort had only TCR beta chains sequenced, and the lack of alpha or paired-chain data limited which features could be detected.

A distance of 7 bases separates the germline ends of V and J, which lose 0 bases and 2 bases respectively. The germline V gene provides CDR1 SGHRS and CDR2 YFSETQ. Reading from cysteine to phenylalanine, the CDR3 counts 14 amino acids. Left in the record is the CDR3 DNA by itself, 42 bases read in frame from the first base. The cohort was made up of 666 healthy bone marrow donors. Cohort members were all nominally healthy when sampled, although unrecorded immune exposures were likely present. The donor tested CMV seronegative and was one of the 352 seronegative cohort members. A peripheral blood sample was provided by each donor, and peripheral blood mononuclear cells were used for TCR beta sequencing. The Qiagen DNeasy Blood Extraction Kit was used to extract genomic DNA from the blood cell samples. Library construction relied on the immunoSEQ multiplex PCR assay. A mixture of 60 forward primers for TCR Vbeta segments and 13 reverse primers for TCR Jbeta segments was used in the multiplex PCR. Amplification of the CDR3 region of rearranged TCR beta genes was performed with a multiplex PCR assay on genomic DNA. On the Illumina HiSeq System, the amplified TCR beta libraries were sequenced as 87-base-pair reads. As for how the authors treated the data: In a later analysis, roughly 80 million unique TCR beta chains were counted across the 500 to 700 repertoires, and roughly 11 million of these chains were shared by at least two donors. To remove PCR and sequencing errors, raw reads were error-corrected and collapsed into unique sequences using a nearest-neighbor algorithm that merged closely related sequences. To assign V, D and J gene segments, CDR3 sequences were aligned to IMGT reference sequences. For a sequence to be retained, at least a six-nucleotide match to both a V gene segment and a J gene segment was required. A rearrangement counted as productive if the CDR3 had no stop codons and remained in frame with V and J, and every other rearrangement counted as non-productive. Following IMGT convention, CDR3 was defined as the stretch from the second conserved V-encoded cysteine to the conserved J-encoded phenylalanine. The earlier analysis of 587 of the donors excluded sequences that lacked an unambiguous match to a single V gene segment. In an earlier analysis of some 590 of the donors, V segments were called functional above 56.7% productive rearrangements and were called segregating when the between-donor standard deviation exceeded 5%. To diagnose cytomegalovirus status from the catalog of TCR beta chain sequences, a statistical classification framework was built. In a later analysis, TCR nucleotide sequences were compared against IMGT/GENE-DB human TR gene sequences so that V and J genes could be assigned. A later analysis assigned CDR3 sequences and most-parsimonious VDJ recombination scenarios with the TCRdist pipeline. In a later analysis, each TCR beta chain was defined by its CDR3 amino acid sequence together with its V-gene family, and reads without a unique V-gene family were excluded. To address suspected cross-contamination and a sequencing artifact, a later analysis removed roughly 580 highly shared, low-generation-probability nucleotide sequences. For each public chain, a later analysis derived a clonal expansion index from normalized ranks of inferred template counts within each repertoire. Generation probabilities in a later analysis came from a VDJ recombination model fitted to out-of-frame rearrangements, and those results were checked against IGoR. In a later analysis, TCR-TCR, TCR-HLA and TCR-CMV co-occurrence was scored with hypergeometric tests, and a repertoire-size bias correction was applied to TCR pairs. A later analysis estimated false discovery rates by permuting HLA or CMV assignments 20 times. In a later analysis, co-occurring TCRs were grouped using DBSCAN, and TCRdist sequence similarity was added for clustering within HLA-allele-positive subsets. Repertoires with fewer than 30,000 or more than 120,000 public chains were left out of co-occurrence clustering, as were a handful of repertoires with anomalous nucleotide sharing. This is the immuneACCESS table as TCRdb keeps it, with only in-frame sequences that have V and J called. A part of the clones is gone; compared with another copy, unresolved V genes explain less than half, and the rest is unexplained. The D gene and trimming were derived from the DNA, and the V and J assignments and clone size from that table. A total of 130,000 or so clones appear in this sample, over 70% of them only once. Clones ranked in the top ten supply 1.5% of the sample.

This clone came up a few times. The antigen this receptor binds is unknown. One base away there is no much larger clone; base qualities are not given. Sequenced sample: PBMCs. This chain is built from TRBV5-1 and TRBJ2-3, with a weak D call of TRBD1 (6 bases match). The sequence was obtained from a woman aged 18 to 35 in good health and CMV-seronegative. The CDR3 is CASSLGQATDTQYF. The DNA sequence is TGCGCCAGCAGCTTGGGACAGGCCACAGATACGCAGTATTTT. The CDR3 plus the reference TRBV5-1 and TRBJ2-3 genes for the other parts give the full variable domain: KAGVTQTPRYLIKTRGQQVTLSCSPISGHRSVSWYQQTPGQGLQFLFEYFSETQRNKGNFPGRFSGRQFSNSRSEMNVSTLELGDSALYLCASSLGQATDTQYFGPGTRLTVL.